This T cell receptor beta chain was captured by sequencing in a study of shared clonotypes between healthy human individuals. Repertoires were generated with immunoSEQ multiplex PCR, while TCRdb's copy carries only in-frame clones and drops some. The sample lists about 480,000 clones; approximately 85% were seen once. The ends were cut back, 3 bases at V and 3 bases at J, with 9 bases in the middle. The CDR3 is 13 amino acids. Germline V gives CDR1 MDHEN, CDR2 SYDVKM. V is TRBV28 and J is TRBJ2-7, with a weak D call TRBD2 (5 bases). Sequencing was performed on PBMCs. The TCR sequence derives from a woman aged 40 to 50 in good health. Some clones in this sample may be carry-over from other donors' samples. CDR3 sequence (DNA): TGTGCCAGCAGTTTTGCAGACTACTACGAGCAGTACTTC. It specifies CASSFADYYEQYF.